This passage covers 3 T cell receptor beta chains from one sample sequenced in a study of T cells in women clearing cervical HPV infection. Clones were sequenced by immunoSEQ multiplex PCR, and TCRdb holds only the in-frame ones, with some missing. The sample totals fewer than 40,000 clones; its top ten clones hold roughly 1.4%. The sample consisted of blood buffy coat. Every receptor here comes from a woman aged 18 to 69 with a cervical HPV16 infection that either progressed to CIN3+ or cleared (not recorded which).

Notes on this clone: The read ends 3 residues early relative to the CDR3; the germline J gene fills the gap. The J gene is TRBJ2-1, the V gene TRBV7-3, with TRBD1 matching over 10 bases. CDR1 and CDR2 from the germline V gene are SGHTA and FQGTGA. This CDR3 contains 20 residues. Trimming removed 1 base from V and 2 bases from J; junction bases left unmatched: 14. This CDR3 reads CASSLRWAMLGTGAYNEQFF. The DNA read from the CDR3 is TGTGCCAGCAGCTTAAGGTGGGCCATGCTCGGGACAGGGGCCTACAATGAG.

Comment on this clone: The read ends 3 residues shy of where the CDR3 ends; the end is completed using the germline J gene. This rearrangement joins TRBV20-1 to TRBJ1-2; 7 bases align to TRBD1. CDR3 length: 12 residues. J gave up 7 bases and V 5 bases, and 7 bases lay outside the gene matches. Looked up from germline, CDR1 is DFQATT and CDR2 is SNEGSKA (reference sequence). This CDR3 reads CSASSGTAGYTF. The CDR3 DNA, read in part, is TGCAGTGCTTCCTCCGGGACAGCTGGC.

A word on this clone: Read coverage stops 3 residues before the CDR3 terminus; the germline J gene supplies the remainder. This sequence joins TRBV20-1 and TRBJ2-1; D unresolved. Trimming took off 7 bases at V and 2 bases at J, with 12 bases between the two ends. This CDR3 is 13 amino acids long. Germline CDR1 and CDR2: DFQATT and SNEGSKA (reference sequence). The chain's CDR3 is CSVGTLAYNEQFF. The sequenced part of the CDR3 DNA is TGCAGTGTGGGTACCCTAGCCTACAATGAG.